This T cell receptor beta chain was documented in a study of cytomegalovirus exposure and HLA in healthy donors. Study overall: Samples from HLA-typed donors yielded about 85 million unique TCRs in an early data release. Findings and caveats of the study: TRBV6-2, TRBV6-3 and other indistinguishable V segments were excluded.

Primers included in the PCR were 60 Vbeta and 13 Jbeta primers. The assay was immunoSEQ multiplex PCR, and TCRdb's table has in-frame clones only and misses some. Among around 21,000 clones listed, approximately 80% were seen once. V gave up 4 bases and J gave up 1 base, with 11 bases separating them. The CDR3 spans 14 residues. Germline V gives CDR1 SGHNT, CDR2 YYREEE (reference sequence). Comment on this clone: The antigen remains undetermined.

The receptor was isolated from a man aged 55 to 70 in good health and CMV-seronegative. V usage is TRBV5-4 and J usage is TRBJ1-1; D possibly corresponds to TRBD1 (5 bases). Sequenced material: PBMCs. The CDR3 sequence is CASSAGLQNTEAFF. The CDR3, as DNA: TGTGCCAGCAGCGCGGGACTTCAGAACACTGAAGCTTTCTTT.